The 30 T cell receptor beta chains below come from one sample, sequenced in a study of T cell responses to AZD1222 COVID-19 vaccine. The assay was immunoSEQ multiplex PCR, and TCRdb's table has in-frame clones only and misses some. The sample holds about 120,000 clones, around 87% seen once. This specimen consisted of peripheral blood, obtained on day 0 of AZD1222 vaccination. All receptors come from an adult in good health.

The V call is TRBV7-2, the J call TRBJ1-1; D is possibly TRBD1 (6 bases). With 6 bases removed from V and 1 base from J, the gap between germline ends came to 12 bases. Germline assignment: CDR1 SGHTA and CDR2 FQGNSA. The CDR3 length is 14 residues. The CDR3 reads CASRLRGQNTEAFF. The CDR3 bases are TGTGCCAGCAGGCTCCGGGGGCAGAACACTGAAGCTTTCTTT.

The rearrangement links TRBV4-1 to TRBJ1-3; D not certain. The CDR3 runs to 15 residues. V lost 2 bases and J 4 bases, leaving 12 bases between the germline ends. Germline loops: CDR1 MGHRA, CDR2 YSYEKL. The CDR3 protein is CASSQPRVSGNTIYF. CDR3 DNA: TGCGCCAGCAGCCAACCCCGGGTTTCCGGAAACACCATATATTTT.

J is TRBJ2-4 and V is TRBV12-3 or TRBV12-4, with TRBD1 matching 10 bases. V shed 6 bases, J shed 6 bases, and the junction held 2 bases outside the gene matches. This CDR3 region has 13 residues. The CDR3 bases are TGTGCCAGCAGGGGACAGGGGCGAAACATTCAGTACTTC. This codes for CASRGQGRNIQYF.

The chain recombines TRBV2 with TRBJ1-2; D may be TRBD1 (6 bases). V was clipped by 7 bases and J by 2 bases, with 11 bases between them. The CDR3 consists of 13 residues. Germline V gene data show CDR1 as SNHLY and CDR2 as FYNNEI. In DNA form, the CDR3 reads TGTGCCAGCACTCCGGACAGAAACTATGGCTACACCTTC. The encoded protein is CASTPDRNYGYTF.

In DNA, the CDR3 is TGTGCCAGCAGTGAAAATGGGAGCTCTGGAAACACCATATATTTT. Translation: CASSENGSSGNTIYF. This chain uses TRBV6-1 with TRBJ1-3; D gene uncertain. Trimming removed 2 bases from V and 0 bases from J, with 8 bases in between. The CDR3 extends over 15 amino acids. CDR1 is MNHNS and CDR2 is SASEGT in the germline V gene.

This clone occurred a few times. The chain joins TRBV4-1 to TRBJ2-7, with a possible D match to TRBD2 (6 bases). The V gene lost 2 bases and the J gene lost 9 bases, with 26 bases spanning the gap. Germline V gives CDR1 MGHRA, CDR2 YSYEKL. CDR3 length equals 17 residues. The CDR3 region is CASSQPTEGSPGAGQYF. In DNA form, the CDR3 reads TGCGCCAGCAGCCAACCGACAGAAGGGTCTCCGGGAGCGGGGCAGTACTTC.

The J gene is TRBJ1-5, the V gene TRBV7-8; D remains unclear. Germline V gene sequence: CDR1 SGHVS, CDR2 FQNEAQ. Trimming cost V 5 bases and J 4 bases, with 6 bases left between them. The CDR3 sequence is 12 residues long. The CDR3 nucleotides read TGTGCCAGCAGCCTGGCGAATCAGCCCCAGCATTTT. This codes for CASSLANQPQHF.

The chain is built from TRBV19 and TRBJ1-2, with unresolved D. V was pared by 5 bases and J by 1 base, with 8 bases between. The CDR3 contains 13 residues. Looked up from germline, CDR1 is LNHDA and CDR2 is SQIVND (reference sequence). CDR3 loop: CASSLLNNYGYTF. The CDR3 nucleotides are TGTGCCAGTAGTCTGCTAAATAACTATGGCTACACCTTC. The variable domain in full, completed from reference TRBV19 and TRBJ1-2, reads DGGITQSPKYLFRKEGQNVTLSCEQNLNHDAMYWYRQDPGQGLRLIYYSQIVNDFQKGDIAEGYSVSREKKESFPLTVTSAQKNPTAFYLCASSLLNNYGYTFGSGTRLTVV.

The chain links TRBV7-3 to TRBJ1-1; 7 bases map to TRBD1. The CDR3 has 14 residues. V was pared by 5 bases and J by 5 bases, with 8 bases of the junction left unmatched. Germline CDR1 is SGHTA and CDR2 is FQGTGA. The CDR3 sequence: CASSPHDRVTEAFF. DNA of the CDR3: TGTGCCAGCAGCCCACATGACAGGGTAACTGAAGCTTTCTTT.

V and J are TRBV6-2 or TRBV6-3 and TRBJ1-5; unclear D gene. The V gene's germline CDR1 is MNHEY and CDR2 SVGEGT. This CDR3 is 13 amino acids long. V was trimmed by 5 bases and J by 7 bases, leaving 12 bases between them. In nucleotides, the CDR3 is TGTGCCAGCAGTCTCCAGGAGGTACAGCCCCAGCATTTT. This sequence encodes CASSLQEVQPQHF.

Only one count was recorded for this clone. This chain links TRBV28 with TRBJ1-1; a possible D gene is TRBD1 (6 bases). Per the germline V gene, CDR1 is MDHEN and CDR2 is SYDVKM. The ends were cut back, 7 bases at V and 3 bases at J, with 12 bases in the middle. This CDR3 region has 13 residues. The CDR3 protein is CASITQGYTEAFF. In nucleotides, the CDR3 is TGTGCCAGCATCACACAGGGTTACACTGAAGCTTTCTTT.

The chain employs TRBV19 and TRBJ1-1; D gene ambiguous. Germline V gene lookup returns CDR1 LNHDA and CDR2 SQIVND (reference sequence). CDR3 length: 13 amino acids. Trimming took off 8 bases at V and 5 bases at J, with 15 bases between the two ends. The CDR3 loop reads CASLTFSLTEAFF. CDR3 sequence (DNA): TGTGCCAGTTTGACTTTCAGTCTGACTGAAGCTTTCTTT.

The chain joins TRBV13 to TRBJ2-5; 7 bases agree with TRBD1. The CDR3 covers 15 residues. The germline V gene has CDR1 PRHDT and CDR2 FYEKMQ (reference sequence). Trimming removed 5 bases from V and 6 bases from J; junction bases left unmatched: 12. CDR3 amino acids: CASSQTMTGRKTQYF. For the CDR3, the DNA is TGTGCCAGCAGCCAGACGATGACAGGGCGGAAGACCCAGTACTTC.

The chain is built from TRBV14 and TRBJ2-5; D is undetermined. The CDR3 spans 13 residues. Germline V gene data show CDR1 as SGHDN and CDR2 as FVKESK. The germline V and J ends were trimmed by 1 base and 1 base, with 4 bases remaining between them. The CDR3 DNA reads as TGTGCCAGCAGCCAAGGGACCCAAGAGACCCAGTACTTC. Translated, it gives CASSQGTQETQYF.

This clone came up once. This chain joins TRBV6-5 and TRBJ2-7; 7 bases fit TRBD1. The V and J ends lost 0 bases and 4 bases, in that order; junction bases with no gene match: 3. The length of the CDR3 is 14 residues. The germline gives CDR1 MNHEY, CDR2 SVGAGI. The CDR3 here is CASSYSPGGYEQYF. CDR3 in DNA: TGTGCCAGCAGTTACTCCCCAGGGGGATACGAGCAGTACTTC.

About this clone itself: The junction departs from the called germline gene at one end, perhaps through a read error. The J gene is TRBJ2-3, the V gene TRBV7-9, with 10 bases fitting TRBD1. The CDR3 runs to 12 residues. Germline values: CDR1 SEHNR, CDR2 FQNEAQ (reference sequence). CDR3 DNA sequence: TGTGCCAGCAGCTTACAGGGACAGGGGACGACGTTT. This translates into CASSLQGQGTTF.

The V gene is TRBV18, the J gene TRBJ2-5; no firm D call. Trimming removed 6 bases from V and 3 bases from J, with 11 bases in between. The CDR3 loop spans 13 amino acids. Germline V gives CDR1 KGHSH, CDR2 LQKENI. CDR3 nucleotide sequence: TGTGCCAGCTCTACCAGTAGGGAAGAGACCCAGTACTTC. Translation gives CASSTSREETQYF.

The chain combines TRBV5-5 with TRBJ2-3; 8 bases are shared with TRBD2. V lost 0 bases and J lost 2; bases outside the gene matches: 14. The CDR3 length is 19 residues. Germline CDR1 SGHKS, CDR2 YYEKEE (reference sequence). CDR3 nucleotides: TGTGCCAGCAGCTTGGGGTCGGAGCGGGGGAGACTCCACACAGATACGCAGTATTTT. It is translated as CASSLGSERGRLHTDTQYF.

For the CDR3, the DNA is TGTGCCAGCAGGACTAGCGGCCTGGCTATCGAGCAGTACTTC. Its translation is CASRTSGLAIEQYF. The V call is TRBV6-5, the J call TRBJ2-7; TRBD2 matches 9 bases. Germline V lookup: CDR1 MNHEY, CDR2 SVGAGI. Trimming removed 6 bases from V and 6 bases from J; junction bases left unmatched: 9. The CDR3 is made up of 14 amino acids.

The CDR3 is CSVRYRVSYEQYF. The CDR3 region has the DNA TGCAGCGTCCGATACAGGGTCTCCTACGAGCAGTACTTC. The chain carries TRBV29-1 and TRBJ2-7; D is possibly TRBD1 (6 bases). Per the germline V gene, CDR1 is SQVTM and CDR2 is ANQGSEA. V shed 6 bases and J shed 0 bases, with 12 bases lying between them. The CDR3 runs to 13 residues.

This chain joins TRBV6-2 or TRBV6-3 and TRBJ2-3; D is unclear. CDR1 MNHEY and CDR2 SVGEGT come from the germline V gene. With 4 bases removed from V and 2 bases from J, the gap between germline ends came to 16 bases. CDR3 length: 16 residues. CDR3 sequence: CASSFRLLPPTDTQYF. For the CDR3, the DNA is TGTGCCAGCAGTTTTCGGCTACTTCCTCCCACAGATACGCAGTATTTT.

This clone was picked up one time. The V call is TRBV12-3 or TRBV12-4, the J call TRBJ1-5; 10 bases align to TRBD1. The V and J ends lost 6 bases and 4 bases, in that order; junction bases with no gene match: 0. The CDR3 runs 13 residues. CDR3: CASRGQGNQPQHF. DNA for the CDR3: TGTGCCAGCAGGGGACAGGGGAATCAGCCCCAGCATTTT.

This chain uses TRBV5-1 with TRBJ2-3; perhaps D is TRBD1 or TRBD2 (5 bases each). This CDR3 contains 17 residues. Per the germline V gene, CDR1 is SGHRS and CDR2 is YFSETQ. Trimming pared 6 bases from V and 2 bases from J, leaving 22 bases between. The DNA of the CDR3 is TGCGCCAGCAAGTCCGGGCCTGGCAAGGGGACCACAGATACGCAGTATTTT. Protein product: CASKSGPGKGTTDTQYF.

The J gene is TRBJ2-3, the V gene TRBV6-2 or TRBV6-3; 10 bases are shared with TRBD2. V shed 4 bases, J shed 2 bases, and the junction held 3 bases outside the gene matches. CDR3 length: 15 amino acids. Germline-derived CDR1 and CDR2 are MNHEY and SVGEGT. The CDR3 bases are TGTGCCAGCAGTTGGCTAGCGGGGGCCACAGATACGCAGTATTTT. Translation: CASSWLAGATDTQYF.

The gene calls are TRBV19 and TRBJ1-4, with 8 bases matching TRBD1. This CDR3 is built from 14 residues. V was clipped by 8 bases and J by 6 bases; unmatched bases: 8. Germline lookup yields CDR1 LNHDA and CDR2 SQIVND (reference sequence). The CDR3 loop is CASRNRDRYEKLFF. The CDR3 nucleotides are TGTGCCAGTCGTAACCGGGACAGGTATGAAAAACTGTTTTTT.

The J gene is TRBJ1-1, the V gene TRBV12-3 or TRBV12-4, with 10 positions matching TRBD1. J was trimmed by 6 bases and V by 6 bases; bases with no gene match: 4. There are 13 residues in the CDR3. CDR3 nucleotide sequence: TGTGCCAGCAGGCCGACAGGGGGCTCTGAAGCTTTCTTT. It codes for CASRPTGGSEAFF.

The J gene is TRBJ1-1, the V gene TRBV30; D gene ambiguous. V dropped 5 bases and J dropped 7 bases, with 5 bases sitting between them. The CDR3 length is 9 residues. Germline CDR1 is GTSNPN and CDR2 is SVGIG (reference sequence). The CDR3: CAWRCEAFF. As DNA, the CDR3 is TGTGCCTGGCGGTGTGAAGCTTTCTTT.

V and J are TRBV7-2 and TRBJ2-1, with 8 bases identical to TRBD1. Germline V gene lookup returns CDR1 SGHTA and CDR2 FQGNSA. Trimming at V came to 1 base and at J to 5 bases, leaving 4 bases not matched to a gene. This CDR3 has 15 residues. CDR3 sequence reads: CASSLVQGANNEQFF. The CDR3 DNA reads as TGTGCCAGCAGCTTAGTCCAGGGGGCTAACAATGAGCAGTTCTTC.

The chain couples TRBV4-3 to TRBJ1-1; D might be TRBD1 (5 bases). This CDR3 is built from 14 residues. With 3 bases removed from V and 7 bases from J, the gap between germline ends came to 15 bases. Germline V lookup: CDR1 LGHNA, CDR2 YSLEER. CDR3 in DNA: TGCGCCAGCAGCCAGGATCCCTGGAGGGGTGAAGCTTTCTTT. Encoded protein: CASSQDPWRGEAFF.

This chain joins TRBV19 and TRBJ1-3; no reliable D call. The ends were cut back, 5 bases at V and 4 bases at J, with 6 bases in the middle. The CDR3 consists of 12 residues. The germline gives CDR1 LNHDA, CDR2 SQIVND (reference sequence). This chain's CDR3 is CASSPVGNTIYF. CDR3 bases: TGTGCCAGTAGTCCCGTAGGAAACACCATATATTTT.